The rows below give T cell receptor beta chains drawn from one sample of a study of Graves' ophthalmopathy and Graves' hyperthyroidism. TCRdb reprocessed the multiplex PCR reads via MiXCR and lists one record per CDR3 protein. The sample records around 590,000 distinct CDR3 sequences, about 40% being singletons. Sequencing used peripheral blood or thyroid tissue (not recorded which). These receptor sequences come from an adult man with Graves' hyperthyroidism. Each CDR3 is given with its conserved first and last residue. A D gene is named only where the DNA matches it firmly. Only part of the rows carry a size: once, few, many, or a class if the clone is expanded.

cdr3_length	v_call	j_call	clone_size	d_call	cdr3_nt	cdr3_aa
16	TRBV24-1	TRBJ2-2	many	TRBD2	TGTGCCACCAGTAATTCGGGAGGGCCCTACACCGGGGAGCTGTTTTTT	CATSNSGGPYTGELFF
12	TRBV15	TRBJ1-1	-	-	TGTGCCACCAGCAGAGGGGAAACGGCCGCTTTCTTT	CATSRGETAAFF
16	TRBV7-9	TRBJ1-5	many	TRBD1	TGTGCCAGCAGCACCTCACAGGGGGGGATAGATCAGCCCCAGCATTTT	CASSTSQGGIDQPQHF
14	TRBV29-1	TRBJ1-4	many	-	TGCAGCGTTGAAGTAGGGGGTGAAGCTGAAAAACTGTTTTTT	CSVEVGGEAEKLFF
16	TRBV7-9	TRBJ1-1	-	-	TGTGCCAGCCACAGGGTCTTGGGGATAAAGAACACTGAAGCTTTCTTT	CASHRVLGIKNTEAFF
15	TRBV24-1	TRBJ2-3	-	TRBD1	TGTGCCACCAGTGACCTCGAGACAGGGACAGATACGCAGTATTTT	CATSDLETGTDTQYF
13	TRBV10-2	TRBJ2-5	many	-	TGCGCCAGCAGGTTGGCAGGACAAGAGACCCAGTACTTC	CASRLAGQETQYF
14	TRBV7-3	TRBJ2-7	many	-	TGTGCCAGCAGCCAAACCGGGACATCGGACGAGCAGTACTTC	CASSQTGTSDEQYF
13	TRBV10-3	TRBJ2-7	-	-	TGTGCCAGCCACAGGGCCTCCCCGCGGGAGCAGTACTTC	CASHRASPREQYF
18	TRBV5-5	TRBJ1-1	-	-	TGTGCCAGCAGCTTAAATTGGGCGAGGGTTCTGGGTAACACTGAAGCTTTCTTT	CASSLNWARVLGNTEAFF
14	TRBV9	TRBJ1-6	many	TRBD1	TGTGCCAGCAGCGGGACAGGGTATAATTCACCCCTCCACTTT	CASSGTGYNSPLHF
15	TRBV2	TRBJ1-3	-	-	TGTGCCAGCACCCCCAGGGTAGACTATGGCTACACCATATATTTT	CASTPRVDYGYTIYF
18	TRBV5-1	TRBJ1-1	few	TRBD1	TGCGCCAGCAGCGTTATATCCGGGACAGGGGACATGAACACTGAAGCTTTCTTT	CASSVISGTGDMNTEAFF
14	TRBV25-1	TRBJ1-2	many	-	TGTGCCAGCAGCCCCATGGCGGAGGGCTATGGCTACACCTTC	CASSPMAEGYGYTF
14	TRBV9	TRBJ1-6	many	-	TGTGCCAGCAGCGTAAAGGAGAGGAATTCACCCCTCCACTTT	CASSVKERNSPLHF
14	TRBV7-2	TRBJ2-7	many	TRBD2	TGTGCCAGCAGACCTCGGACTAGCGGTTACGAGCAGTACTTC	CASRPRTSGYEQYF
15	TRBV19	TRBJ1-4	-	TRBD1	TGTGCCAGTAGCTCCGAGGACAGGGGTAATGAAAAACTGTTTTTT	CASSSEDRGNEKLFF
16	TRBV19	TRBJ2-1	-	-	TGTGCCAGTAGTCTAGAGGACGTCCCCTCCTACAATGAGCAGTTCTTC	CASSLEDVPSYNEQFF
13	TRBV7-9	TRBJ1-5	many	-	TGTGCCAGCAGGGAAGTAAGCAATCAGCCCCAGCATTTT	CASREVSNQPQHF
16	TRBV18	TRBJ2-7	few	-	TGTGCCAGCTCACCAAAGTCGGGCCCAAGCTCCTACGAGCAGTACTTC	CASSPKSGPSSYEQYF
15	TRBV7-4	TRBJ2-1	-	TRBD1	TGTGCCAGCAGCACTGGGACAGGGGGGAGCAATGAGCAGTTCTTC	CASSTGTGGSNEQFF
19	TRBV19	TRBJ2-6	few	TRBD2	TGTGCCAGTACCCCATTACCGGGGGGGGCGGGAGCGGGGGCCAACGTCCTGACTTTC	CASTPLPGGAGAGANVLTF
16	TRBV7-9	TRBJ2-3	-	TRBD2	TGTGCCAGCAGCTCTACTAGCGGGAGGGCCTGGGATACGCAGTATTTT	CASSSTSGRAWDTQYF
10	TRBV29-1	TRBJ1-1	-	-	TGCAGCGCCGGGGGGGTAGAAGCTTTCTTT	CSAGGVEAFF
15	TRBV7-9	TRBJ2-1	-	TRBD2	TGTGCCAGCAGCTTATCTAGCGGGATGTTCGATGAGCAGTTCTTC	CASSLSSGMFDEQFF
15	TRBV19	TRBJ2-7	many	-	TGTGCCAGTAGTCTCCGCGGGACATATTCCTACGAGCAGTACTTC	CASSLRGTYSYEQYF
13	TRBV29-1	TRBJ2-7	-	-	TGCAGCCTTGAGGGGGGTAGCGGATACGAGCAGTACTTC	CSLEGGSGYEQYF
15	TRBV7-3	TRBJ2-5	many	TRBD2	TGTGCCAGCAGCCCGGGACTAGCGGGGGCGGAGACCCAGTACTTC	CASSPGLAGAETQYF
15	TRBV29-1	TRBJ1-1	-	TRBD1	TGCAGCGTTGAGACGTCGACAGGGCCGGCGTCTGAAGCTTTCTTT	CSVETSTGPASEAFF
14	TRBV5-4	TRBJ2-5	many	TRBD1	TGTGCCAGCAGCTGGAAGGGGGACAGGGAGACCCAGTACTTC	CASSWKGDRETQYF
12	TRBV5-1	TRBJ1-2	many	TRBD1	TGCGCCAGCAGAAGGGACAGCTATGGCTACACCTTC	CASRRDSYGYTF
16	TRBV7-2	TRBJ2-3	-	-	TGTGCCAGCAGCTTAGATCGGGGGGCAAGTGGTGATACGCAGTATTTT	CASSLDRGASGDTQYF
15	TRBV2	TRBJ2-2	-	TRBD1	TGTGCCAGCAGTATGGACAGGGGGCACACCGGGGAGCTGTTTTTT	CASSMDRGHTGELFF
14	TRBV7-8	TRBJ2-5	many	-	TGTGCCAGCAGCTTTACGGTATCGGCGGAGACCCAGTACTTC	CASSFTVSAETQYF
11	TRBV29-1	TRBJ1-1	many	-	TGCAGCGTTGAAGCGCAGAATGAAGCTTTCTTT	CSVEAQNEAFF
15	TRBV19	TRBJ1-2	many	-	TGTGCCAGTAGTACAAACAGGGTCTGGGGCTATGGCTACACCTTC	CASSTNRVWGYGYTF
12	TRBV7-9	TRBJ1-1	many	-	TGTGCCAGCCAGAGGGTTGACACTGAAGCTTTCTTT	CASQRVDTEAFF
14	TRBV5-1	TRBJ1-1	many	-	TGCGCCAGCAGCTTGGGGGTCCTAGACACTGAAGCTTTCTTT	CASSLGVLDTEAFF
19	TRBV5-4	TRBJ2-2	-	TRBD1	TGTGCCAGCAGCCCGGGGACATGGGGTGGGACAGGGCTCACCGGGGAGCTGTTTTTT	CASSPGTWGGTGLTGELFF
14	TRBV29-1	TRBJ2-5	-	TRBD1	TGCAGTGCTAGGACAGGGGAAGACAATGAGACCCAGTACTTC	CSARTGEDNETQYF
15	TRBV7-2	TRBJ1-3	many	TRBD1	TGTGCCAGCAGCCGGGACAGTAGCTCTGGAAACACCATATATTTT	CASSRDSSSGNTIYF
15	TRBV5-1	TRBJ2-5	few	-	TGCGCCAGCAGCTATGAGGGAGGCTCGGGAGAGACCCAGTACTTC	CASSYEGGSGETQYF
12	TRBV20-1	TRBJ1-2	many	TRBD1	TGCAGTGCCCCGGGACAGATCTATGGCTACACCTTC	CSAPGQIYGYTF
13	TRBV7-9	TRBJ2-7	few	-	TGTGCCAGCAGCTTTGGCTCCTACAATGAGCAGTACTTC	CASSFGSYNEQYF
15	TRBV7-9	TRBJ1-6	-	TRBD1	TGTGCCAGCAGCTTCCGGGACAGGGTGAATTCACCCCTCCACTTT	CASSFRDRVNSPLHF
14	TRBV20-1	TRBJ2-5	-	-	TGCAGTGCTCTTAGCGGGACAGCCCAAGAGACCCAGTACTTC	CSALSGTAQETQYF
12	TRBV7-9	TRBJ2-5	many	-	TGTGCCAGCAGCTTATACGAGGAGACCCAGTACTTC	CASSLYEETQYF
12	TRBV19	TRBJ1-2	many	-	TGTGCCAGTAGGAACGGACTCTATGGCTACACCTTC	CASRNGLYGYTF
16	TRBV5-1	TRBJ2-5	many	-	TGCGCCAGCAGCTTGGGTGTAGAGCAGCGACAAGAGACCCAGTACTTC	CASSLGVEQRQETQYF
13	TRBV7-2	TRBJ2-1	-	-	TGTGCCAGCAGACTCCGAGTGGGGCAGGACGAGTTCTTC	CASRLRVGQDEFF